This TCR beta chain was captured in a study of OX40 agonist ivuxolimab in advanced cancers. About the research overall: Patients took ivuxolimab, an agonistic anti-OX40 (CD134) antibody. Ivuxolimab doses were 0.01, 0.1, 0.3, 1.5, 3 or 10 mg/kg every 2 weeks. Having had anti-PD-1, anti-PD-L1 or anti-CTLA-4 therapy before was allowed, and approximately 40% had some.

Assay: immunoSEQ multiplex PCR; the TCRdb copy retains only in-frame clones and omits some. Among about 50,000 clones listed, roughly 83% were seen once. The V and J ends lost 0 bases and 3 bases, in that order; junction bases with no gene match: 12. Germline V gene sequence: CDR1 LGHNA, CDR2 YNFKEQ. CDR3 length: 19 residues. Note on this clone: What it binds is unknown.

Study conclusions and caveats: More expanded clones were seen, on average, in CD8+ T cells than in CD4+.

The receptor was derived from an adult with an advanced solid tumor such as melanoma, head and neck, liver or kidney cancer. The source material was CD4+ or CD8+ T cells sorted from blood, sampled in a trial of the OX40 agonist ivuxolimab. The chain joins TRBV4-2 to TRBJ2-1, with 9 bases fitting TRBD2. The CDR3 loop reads CASSQDRLAVQTRYNEQFF. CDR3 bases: TGTGCCAGCAGCCAAGATAGACTAGCGGTCCAGACCCGCTACAATGAGCAGTTCTTC.